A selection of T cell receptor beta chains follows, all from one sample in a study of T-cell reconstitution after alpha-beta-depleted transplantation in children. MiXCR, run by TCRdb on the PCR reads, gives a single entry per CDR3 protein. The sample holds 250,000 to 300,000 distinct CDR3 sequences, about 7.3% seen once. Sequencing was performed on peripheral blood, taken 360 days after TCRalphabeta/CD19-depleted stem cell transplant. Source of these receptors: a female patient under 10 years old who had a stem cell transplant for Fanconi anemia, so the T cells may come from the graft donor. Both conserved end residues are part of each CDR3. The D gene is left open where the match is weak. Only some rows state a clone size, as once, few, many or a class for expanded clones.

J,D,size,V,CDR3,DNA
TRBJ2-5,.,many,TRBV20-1,CSIERQTQETQYF,TGCTCCATCGAACGACAGACACAAGAGACCCAGTACTTC
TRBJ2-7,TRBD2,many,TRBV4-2,CASSQDSGGGLEQYF,TGTGCCAGCAGCCAAGATAGCGGGGGGGGTCTCGAGCAGTACTTC
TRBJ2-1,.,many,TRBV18,CASSPPHNEQFF,TGTGCCAGCTCACCACCCCACAATGAGCAGTTCTTC
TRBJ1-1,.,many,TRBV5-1,CASSVGSTEAFF,TGCGCCAGCAGTGTGGGGTCTACTGAAGCTTTCTTT
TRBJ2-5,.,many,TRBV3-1,CASSQDRGRRIETQYF,TGTGCCAGCAGCCAGGACCGGGGACGAAGAATAGAGACCCAGTACTTC
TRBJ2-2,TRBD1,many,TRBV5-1,CASSGRDRGTGELFF,TGCGCCAGCAGCGGCCGGGACAGGGGTACCGGGGAGCTGTTTTTT
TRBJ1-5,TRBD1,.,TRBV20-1,CSARRDRVIGNNQPQHF,TGCAGTGCTAGACGGGACAGGGTAATTGGGAACAATCAGCCCCAGCATTTT
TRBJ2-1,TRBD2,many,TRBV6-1,CASSIAGNHYNEQFF,TGTGCCAGCAGTATAGCGGGAAATCATTACAATGAGCAGTTCTTC
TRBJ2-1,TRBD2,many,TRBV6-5,CASSYTLAGVSNEQFF,TGTGCCAGCAGTTACACGCTAGCGGGAGTTAGCAATGAGCAGTTCTTC
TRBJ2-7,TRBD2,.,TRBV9,CASSEDTSASYEQYF,TGTGCCAGCAGCGAAGATACTAGCGCCTCCTACGAGCAGTACTTC
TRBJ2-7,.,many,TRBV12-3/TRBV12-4,CASTQTRGYEQYF,TGTGCCAGCACCCAGACTAGGGGCTACGAGCAGTACTTC
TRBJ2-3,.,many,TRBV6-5,CATRTRLTDTQYF,TGTGCCACCAGGACTCGACTCACAGATACGCAGTATTTT
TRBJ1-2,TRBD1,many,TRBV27,CASSYGTGAGGYTF,TGTGCCAGCAGTTACGGGACAGGGGCGGGTGGCTACACCTTC
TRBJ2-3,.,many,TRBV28,CASSRSDTQYF,TGTGCCAGCAGCAGGTCAGATACGCAGTATTTT
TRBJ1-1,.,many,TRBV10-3,CAISESDGEAFF,TGTGCCATCAGTGAGTCCGACGGAGAAGCTTTCTTT
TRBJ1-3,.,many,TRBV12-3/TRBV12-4,CASSLGQAGNTIYF,TGTGCCAGCAGCCTAGGACAAGCCGGAAACACCATATATTTT
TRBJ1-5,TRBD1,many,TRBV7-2,CASSPTGTGAQPQHF,TGTGCCAGCAGCCCTACCGGGACAGGGGCTCAGCCCCAGCATTTT
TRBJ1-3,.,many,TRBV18,CASSPSPGDSGNTIYF,TGTGCCAGCTCACCAAGTCCAGGCGACTCTGGAAACACCATATATTTT
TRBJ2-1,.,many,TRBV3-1,CASSQDMVGLPYNEQFF,TGTGCCAGCAGCCAAGATATGGTAGGACTACCTTACAATGAGCAGTTCTTC
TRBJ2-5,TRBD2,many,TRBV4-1,CASSQDPGLAGETQYF,TGCGCCAGCAGCCAAGATCCGGGACTAGCGGGAGAGACCCAGTACTTC
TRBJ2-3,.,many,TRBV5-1,CASSLWPTDTQYF,TGCGCCAGCAGCTTGTGGCCGACAGATACGCAGTATTTT
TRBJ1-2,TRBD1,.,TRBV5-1,CASSLSHRGMDYGYTF,TGCGCCAGCAGCTTGAGCCACAGGGGGATGGACTATGGCTACACCTTC
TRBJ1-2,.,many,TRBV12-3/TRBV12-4,CASSLRGLLSRQINYGYTF,TGTGCCAGCAGTTTAAGGGGGTTATTAAGTAGGCAGATTAACTATGGCTACACCTTC
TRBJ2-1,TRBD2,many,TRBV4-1,CASSQVSTTSGVHEQFF,TGCGCCAGCAGCCAAGTTTCTACGACTAGCGGGGTGCATGAGCAGTTCTTC
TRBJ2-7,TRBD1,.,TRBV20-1,CSARERTGSVDEQYF,TGCAGTGCTAGAGAACGGACAGGGAGTGTCGACGAGCAGTACTTC
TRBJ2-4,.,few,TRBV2,CASSGERLAKNIQYF,TGTGCCAGCAGTGGGGAGAGACTAGCCAAAAACATTCAGTACTTC
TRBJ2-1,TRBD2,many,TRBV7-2,CASSLALGGGYNEQFF,TGTGCCAGCAGCTTAGCGCTCGGGGGGGGCTACAATGAGCAGTTCTTC
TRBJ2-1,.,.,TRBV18,CASSPPGTPSEQFF,TGTGCCAGCTCACCACCAGGGACCCCCAGTGAGCAGTTCTTC
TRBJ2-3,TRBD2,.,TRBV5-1,CASSFVAGLEITDTQYF,TGCGCCAGCAGCTTTGTAGCGGGACTAGAAATTACAGATACGCAGTATTTT
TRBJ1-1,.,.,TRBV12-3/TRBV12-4,CASSFKGVHRTEAFF,TGTGCCAGCAGTTTTAAAGGGGTGCATCGCACTGAAGCTTTCTTT
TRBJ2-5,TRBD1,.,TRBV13,CASSLATAPTGEVGTQYF,TGTGCCAGCAGCTTAGCCACTGCCCCGACAGGGGAGGTTGGGACCCAGTACTTC
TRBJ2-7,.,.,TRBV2,CASSEFYGVSYEQYF,TGTGCCAGCAGTGAATTTTACGGGGTCTCCTACGAGCAGTACTTC